Given below is one T cell receptor (beta chain) in context. Its target is not known. The record originates from a study of blood T cells in healthy people across ages. As for the study in general: In model experiments, template switching was able to capture about one barcoded beta molecule for every two T cells that were present.

PBMCs were isolated at a quantity of at least 6.5 million per sample. Germline V CDR1 and CDR2: MGHDK, SYGVNS. The CDR3 extends over 15 amino acids. V was pared by 7 bases and J by 8 bases, with 23 bases between. The second PCR ran about 6 to 11 cycles with a sample-barcoded 5' primer and J-beta primers. The yield of each sample was at least 2.5 million CDR3-containing paired-end reads. A single record per CDR3 protein comes from TCRdb applying MiXCR to the 5' RACE reads. In the table there are about 1.4 million distinct CDR3 sequences, almost 60% of which are singletons. General study results and limits: A roughly linear fall in TCR beta diversity per million T cells was seen with increasing age.

This chain links TRBV25-1 with TRBJ1-2; a possible D gene is TRBD1 (5 bases). The sample comprised blood. This receptor was identified in a man aged 18 to 29 in good health. The CDR3 spells CASKGTAPPSGGYTF. The DNA for the CDR3 is TGTGCCAGCAAAGGGACGGCCCCGCCGAGTGGGGGCTACACCTTC.